The 30 T cell receptor beta chains in this list originate from one sample, sequenced in a study of beta chain features in type 1 diabetes. Since all of the isolated RNA was reverse transcribed, expressed TCRB transcripts were what got sequenced. Using immunoSEQ multiplex PCR, the repertoire was profiled, and TCRdb retains in-frame clones only, with some absent. The sample lists roughly 380,000 clones, 15% to 20% occurring once. Sample: naive CD4+ T cells from blood. The origin of the receptors is a woman aged 18-29 years in good health.

The chain combines TRBV9 with TRBJ2-2; 8 nucleotides align to TRBD1. The trim removed 0 bases at V and 6 bases at J, leaving 1 base unmatched. Germline V gene data show CDR1 as SGDLS and CDR2 as YYNGEE. This CDR3 has 14 amino acids. The CDR3 region has the DNA TGTGCCAGCAGCGTAGGGACAGGGCCCGGGGAGCTGTTTTTT. Its protein is CASSVGTGPGELFF.

The chain has TRBV7-9 and TRBJ1-2, with D possibly TRBD1 on 6 matching bases. V lost 5 bases, J lost 7 bases, and 14 bases lay in between. CDR1 and CDR2 from the germline V gene are SEHNR and FQNEAQ (reference sequence). CDR3 length: 13 residues. CDR3 nucleotide sequence: TGTGCCAGCAGCCCTACAGGGTACCTTGGCTACACCTTC. It yields the protein CASSPTGYLGYTF.

The chain uses TRBV19 and TRBJ2-7; 11 positions agree with TRBD2. V was clipped by 5 bases and J by 0 bases; unmatched bases: 6. Germline assignment: CDR1 LNHDA and CDR2 SQIVND (reference sequence). The CDR3 is made up of 16 amino acids. The CDR3 bases are TGTGCCAGTAGTGAACTAGCGGGGGCAGGCTCCTACGAGCAGTACTTC. Its translation is CASSELAGAGSYEQYF. Full variable domain (missing parts from reference TRBV19 and TRBJ2-7): DGGITQSPKYLFRKEGQNVTLSCEQNLNHDAMYWYRQDPGQGLRLIYYSQIVNDFQKGDIAEGYSVSREKKESFPLTVTSAQKNPTAFYLCASSELAGAGSYEQYFGPGTRLTVT.

The chain combines TRBV5-4 with TRBJ2-4, with 8 bases aligning to TRBD2. Germline CDR1 is SGHNT and CDR2 is YYREEE (reference sequence). J lost 6 bases, V lost 0 bases, and 5 bases had no gene match. CDR3 length equals 15 residues. This chain's CDR3 is CASSLGREGGNIQYF. In DNA form, the CDR3 reads TGTGCCAGCAGCTTGGGTCGGGAGGGCGGAAACATTCAGTACTTC.

CDR3 loop: CASSPGQGKGYTIYF. The CDR3 nucleotides read TGTGCCAGCAGTCCCGGACAGGGGAAGGGATACACCATATATTTT. The chain couples TRBV27 to TRBJ1-3; TRBD1 agrees at 9 bases. The length of the CDR3 is 15 residues. In germline, CDR1 is MNHEY, CDR2 SMNVEV (reference sequence). The J segment lost 8 bases and the V segment lost 5 bases, leaving 10 bases of the junction unmatched.

The gene calls are TRBV6-5 and TRBJ1-2; TRBD1 aligns across 10 bases. The CDR3 runs 15 residues. V shed 6 bases, J shed 5 bases, and the junction held 9 bases outside the gene matches. Germline V gives CDR1 MNHEY, CDR2 SVGAGI. The CDR3 coding sequence is TGTGCCAGCAGCAAAAGACAGGGGGCGGGGTATGGCTACACCTTC. Residues: CASSKRQGAGYGYTF.

The chain carries TRBV7-9 and TRBJ2-7, with TRBD1 identical over 7 bases. With V trimmed by 6 bases and J by 3 bases, 8 bases remained unmatched. Germline CDR1 reads SEHNR; CDR2 reads FQNEAQ (reference sequence). The CDR3 spans 14 residues. In DNA form, the CDR3 reads TGTGCCAGCAGTACGACCGGGACAGACTACGAGCAGTACTTC. Its translation: CASSTTGTDYEQYF.

In this sample, this clone turned up a few times. The J gene is TRBJ1-3, the V gene TRBV30; D call uncertain. V was shortened by 0 bases and J by 0 bases, with 9 bases between the two germline ends. CDR3 size: 15 residues. Germline V gene sequence: CDR1 GTSNPN, CDR2 SVGIG (reference sequence). The CDR3 DNA reads TGTGCCTGGAGTGTTGAGGGAATCTCTGGAAACACCATATATTTT. It specifies CAWSVEGISGNTIYF.

This clone was seen more than once but under ten times. The chain employs TRBV7-2 and TRBJ2-7; D gene unclear. Germline lookup yields CDR1 SGHTA and CDR2 FQGNSA. Trimming cost V 2 bases and J 2 bases, with 7 bases left between them. The CDR3 length is 13 residues. The CDR3 sequence is CASSLSPTYEQYF. For the CDR3, the DNA is TGTGCCAGCAGCTTATCCCCAACCTACGAGCAGTACTTC.

The rearrangement joins TRBV13 to TRBJ2-3; D is possibly TRBD2 (7 bases). The CDR3 sequence is 17 residues long. Germline V CDR1 and CDR2: PRHDT, FYEKMQ (reference sequence). The V end lost 5 bases, the J end lost 5 bases, and 23 bases lay between the germline ends. The CDR3 is CASSIRARGGLGDTQYF. In nucleotides, the CDR3 is TGTGCCAGCAGCATCCGAGCTAGGGGGGGGCTTGGAGATACGCAGTATTTT. Combining the CDR3 with reference TRBV13 and TRBJ2-3 gives the whole variable domain AAGVIQSPRHLIKEKRETATLKCYPIPRHDTVYWYQQGPGQDPQFLISFYEKMQSDKGSIPDRFSAQQFSDYHSELNMSSLELGDSALYFCASSIRARGGLGDTQYFGPGTRLTVL.

This clone was seen more than once but under ten times. The chain couples TRBV10-3 to TRBJ2-5; TRBD2 aligns across 9 bases. The germline CDR1 and CDR2 sequences are ENHRY and SYGVKD. V lost 0 bases and J lost 4; bases outside the gene matches: 9. The CDR3 has 17 residues. In DNA, the CDR3 is TGTGCCATCAGTGAGTCAACTAGCGGGCCGTCCGGAGAGACCCAGTACTTC. Translating it yields CAISESTSGPSGETQYF.

The rearrangement joins TRBV5-1 to TRBJ2-1; 12 nucleotides agree with TRBD2. Germline CDR1 SGHRS, CDR2 YFSETQ. V trimming: 2 bases; J trimming: 4 bases; junction bases outside the gene matches: 4. This CDR3 has 16 amino acids. CDR3 amino acids: CASSLTGTSGYNEQFF. The CDR3 coding sequence is TGCGCCAGCAGCTTAACCGGGACTAGCGGGTACAATGAGCAGTTCTTC.

V is TRBV30 and J is TRBJ2-7; D gene uncertain. The CDR3 extends over 13 amino acids. Germline loops: CDR1 GTSNPN, CDR2 SVGIG (reference sequence). V shed 2 bases and J shed 7 bases, with 15 bases lying between them. The CDR3 spells CAWSQQTNSEQYF. The CDR3 DNA sequence: TGTGCCTGGAGTCAGCAGACAAATTCGGAGCAGTACTTC.

The chain employs TRBV5-6 and TRBJ2-5; 9 bases are shared with TRBD2. Unmatched junction bases numbered 7, after V lost 2 bases and J lost 5 bases. Germline-derived CDR1 and CDR2 are SGHDT and YYEEEE. CDR3 length equals 15 residues. The CDR3 loop reads CASSFSSGVAETQYF. The DNA of the CDR3 is TGTGCCAGCAGCTTTTCTAGCGGGGTGGCGGAGACCCAGTACTTC.

The V gene is TRBV13, the J gene TRBJ2-7; 8 nucleotides line up with TRBD2. This CDR3 is 18 amino acids long. After removal of 2 bases from V and 0 bases from J, the junction contained 12 bases not matched to a gene. Germline loops: CDR1 PRHDT, CDR2 FYEKMQ (reference sequence). In DNA form, the CDR3 reads TGTGCCAGCAGCTTAATACTAGCGGACGATGGCCGCTCCTACGAGCAGTACTTC. Translating it yields CASSLILADDGRSYEQYF.

CDR3 protein: CASSPQGETTEAFF. CDR3 sequence (DNA): TGTGCCAGCTCACCTCAGGGGGAGACCACTGAAGCTTTCTTT. The chain recombines TRBV18 with TRBJ1-1, with 7 bases that match TRBD1. CDR1 and CDR2 from the germline V gene are KGHSH and LQKENI. Germline trimming cut 3 bases from V and 4 bases from J; bases unmatched to any gene: 5. The CDR3 totals 14 residues.

The CDR3 sequence: CASYRDRVDTQYF. The CDR3 bases are TGCGCCAGTTACCGGGACAGGGTCGATACGCAGTATTTT. The chain joins TRBV5-1 to TRBJ2-3; 9 nucleotides align to TRBD1. Germline V lookup: CDR1 SGHRS, CDR2 YFSETQ. The junction had 7 bases not matched to a gene; V was cut back by 8 bases and J by 6 bases. CDR3 length: 13 amino acids.

The CDR3 loop is CASSLSGQNEKLFF. The CDR3 DNA sequence: TGCGCCAGCAGCTTGTCGGGACAGAATGAAAAACTGTTTTTT. The rearrangement joins TRBV5-1 to TRBJ1-4; 7 positions match TRBD1. Germline trimming cut 1 base from V and 5 bases from J; bases unmatched to any gene: 2. Germline V gene data show CDR1 as SGHRS and CDR2 as YFSETQ. The CDR3 spans 14 residues.

The rearrangement joins TRBV25-1 to TRBJ1-1; TRBD1 matches at 8 bases. The CDR3 loop spans 16 amino acids. V gave up 6 bases and J gave up 1 base; unmatched junction bases: 10. Germline V gives CDR1 MGHDK, CDR2 SYGVNS. The CDR3 bases are TGTGCCAGCAGCCCGGGGGTTGGACAGGGGAACACTGAAGCTTTCTTT. It yields the protein CASSPGVGQGNTEAFF.

The rearrangement uses TRBV29-1 and TRBJ2-5; 10 nucleotides agree with TRBD1. The CDR3 runs to 14 residues. Trimming at V came to 3 bases and at J to 3 bases, leaving 4 bases not matched to a gene. CDR1 is SQVTM and CDR2 is ANQGSEA in the germline V gene. CDR3 protein: CSVERTGGKETQYF. The CDR3 coding sequence is TGCAGCGTTGAGAGGACAGGGGGGAAAGAGACCCAGTACTTC.

The sample holds a few counts of this clone. The V gene is TRBV9, the J gene TRBJ2-3; D perhaps matches TRBD2 (5 bases). The CDR3 sequence is 13 residues long. Looked up from germline, CDR1 is SGDLS and CDR2 is YYNGEE. The germline V and J ends were trimmed by 3 bases and 3 bases, with 8 bases remaining between them. Written as DNA, the CDR3 is TGTGCCAGCAGCGCCGGAGGTACAGATACGCAGTATTTT. Its protein product is CASSAGGTDTQYF.

The chain carries TRBV27 and TRBJ2-1; D not resolved. Trimming pared 10 bases from V and 4 bases from J, leaving 11 bases between. The CDR3 length is 12 residues. Germline CDR1 reads MNHEY; CDR2 reads SMNVEV (reference sequence). CDR3 coding DNA: TGTGCCACCAGCTCGGGTTACAATGAGCAGTTCTTC. Translation gives CATSSGYNEQFF.

The genes are TRBV9 and TRBJ2-2; D might be TRBD1 (6 bases). Trimming removed 6 bases from V and 0 bases from J, with 18 bases in between. The CDR3 loop spans 17 amino acids. Germline assignment: CDR1 SGDLS and CDR2 YYNGEE. CDR3 residues: CASTGKVDSANTGELFF. The CDR3 DNA reads as TGTGCCAGCACCGGAAAAGTGGACAGCGCGAACACCGGGGAGCTGTTTTTT.

The chain couples TRBV5-1 to TRBJ1-2, with 7 bases identical to TRBD1. Germline CDR1 and CDR2: SGHRS and YFSETQ. The trim removed 1 base at V and 4 bases at J, leaving 10 bases unmatched. CDR3 length equals 16 residues. CDR3 in DNA: TGCGCCAGCAGCTTGACCTCCGGACAGGCGGGCTATGGCTACACCTTC. Its protein is CASSLTSGQAGYGYTF. Complete variable domain (other parts from reference TRBV5-1 and TRBJ1-2): KAGVTQTPRYLIKTRGQQVTLSCSPISGHRSVSWYQQTPGQGLQFLFEYFSETQRNKGNFPGRFSGRQFSNSRSEMNVSTLELGDSALYLCASSLTSGQAGYGYTFGSGTRLTVV.

The genes are TRBV4-1 and TRBJ1-5, with 8 bases identical to TRBD1. CDR1 MGHRA and CDR2 YSYEKL come from the germline V gene. J lost 7 bases, V lost 3 bases, and 11 bases had no gene match. The CDR3 length is 16 residues. CDR3 nucleotide sequence: TGCGCCAGCAGCCAGCCTCTCAGGGGGCTGAAGCAGCCCCAGCATTTT. Amino acid sequence: CASSQPLRGLKQPQHF.

The CDR3 spells CASSKEGAGMSYEQYF. The CDR3 coding sequence is TGTGCCAGCAGCAAAGAAGGAGCGGGGATGTCCTACGAGCAGTACTTC. The chain couples TRBV21-1 to TRBJ2-7; whether TRBD2, the table's D call, matches the DNA was not checked. TRBV21-1 constitutes a pseudogene. The CDR3 totals 16 residues.

The rearrangement links TRBV7-2 to TRBJ2-7; 7 bases align to TRBD2. The CDR3 extends over 13 amino acids. CDR1 and CDR2 from the germline V gene are SGHTA and FQGNSA. Losses at the gene ends were 5 bases for V and 2 bases for J; bases not matched to a gene: 3. The CDR3 spells CASSPSGAYEQYF. CDR3 nucleotides: TGTGCCAGCAGCCCTAGCGGAGCCTACGAGCAGTACTTC.

V and J are TRBV27 and TRBJ2-3; D is perhaps TRBD2 (6 bases). This CDR3 is 15 amino acids long. CDR1 MNHEY and CDR2 SMNVEV come from the germline V gene (reference sequence). Between the trimmed V and J ends, which lost 7 bases and 4 bases, there was a span of 18 bases. This chain's CDR3 is CASTRDLRAPDTQYF. As DNA, the CDR3 is TGTGCCAGCACTCGGGACTTGAGGGCCCCAGATACGCAGTATTTT.

This clone was detected only a few times. CDR3 DNA: TGTGCCAGCAGCCCCTTTAACGGGGGGGGCGAGCAGTACTTC. Translated, it gives CASSPFNGGGEQYF. V is TRBV7-2 and J is TRBJ2-7, with 8 bases fitting TRBD2. The CDR3 is 14 amino acids. With V trimmed by 5 bases and J by 6 bases, 9 bases remained unmatched. Germline V gene lookup returns CDR1 SGHTA and CDR2 FQGNSA.

The J gene is TRBJ1-4, the V gene TRBV7-2, with a weak D call TRBD1 (6 bases). The germline V gene encodes CDR1 SGHTA and CDR2 FQGNSA. With 4 bases removed from V and 4 bases from J, the gap between germline ends came to 10 bases. This CDR3 has 14 residues. The chain's CDR3 is CASSSGQFNEKLFF. Here the CDR3 DNA reads TGTGCCAGCAGCTCAGGACAGTTTAATGAAAAACTGTTTTTT.